A single T cell receptor beta chain is shown here with its context. In the original analysis: Cell counts per sample came from amplifying reference gene primers. Assay used: immunoSEQ multiplex PCR; TCRdb lists only in-frame clones, some missing. The DNA was the basis for D and trimming; V, J and clone size are from that table. Here the sample spans a few hundred thousand clones, 70% to 90% being singletons. The sample belongs to a study of blood T cell repertoires in COVID-19. Study-level background: Acute and convalescent COVID-19 samples came from the United States, Italy and Spain. The analysed material was cDNA or gDNA that came from T cells, B-cell-depleted T cells, or PBMCs.

The CDR3 covers 13 residues. Germline V lookup: CDR1 SGHDT, CDR2 YYEEEE. The V gene lost 5 bases and the J gene lost 2 bases, with 10 bases spanning the gap. What was sequenced was peripheral blood. The V and J genes are TRBV5-6 and TRBJ2-5; D is perhaps TRBD2 (5 bases). The sequence was obtained from a man aged 18 to 29 who had recovered from COVID-19. CDR3 in DNA: TGTGCCAGCAGAGGACCGGGGCAAGAGACCCAGTACTTC. This translates into CASRGPGQETQYF.